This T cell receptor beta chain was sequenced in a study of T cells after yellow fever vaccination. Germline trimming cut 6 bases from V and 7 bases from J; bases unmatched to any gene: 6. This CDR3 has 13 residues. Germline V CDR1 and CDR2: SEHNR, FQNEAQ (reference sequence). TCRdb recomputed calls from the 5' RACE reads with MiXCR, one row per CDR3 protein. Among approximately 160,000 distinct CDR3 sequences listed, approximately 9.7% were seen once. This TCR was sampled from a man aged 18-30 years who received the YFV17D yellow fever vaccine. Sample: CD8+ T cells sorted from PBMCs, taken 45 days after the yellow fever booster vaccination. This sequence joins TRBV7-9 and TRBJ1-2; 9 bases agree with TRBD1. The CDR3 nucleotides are TGTGCCAGCAGGGACAGGGGAGGCTTTGGCTACACCTTC. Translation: CASRDRGGFGYTF.